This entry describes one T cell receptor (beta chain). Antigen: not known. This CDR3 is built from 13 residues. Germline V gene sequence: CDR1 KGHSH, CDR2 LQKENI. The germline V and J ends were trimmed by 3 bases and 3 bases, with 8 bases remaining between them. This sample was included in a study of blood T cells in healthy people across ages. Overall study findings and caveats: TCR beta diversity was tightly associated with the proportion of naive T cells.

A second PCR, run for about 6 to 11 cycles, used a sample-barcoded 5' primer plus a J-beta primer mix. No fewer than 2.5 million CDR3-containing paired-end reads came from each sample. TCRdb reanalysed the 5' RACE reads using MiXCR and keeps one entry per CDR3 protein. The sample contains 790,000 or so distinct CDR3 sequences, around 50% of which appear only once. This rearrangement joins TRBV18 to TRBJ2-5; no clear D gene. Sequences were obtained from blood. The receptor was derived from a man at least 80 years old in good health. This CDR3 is CASSPSWEETQYF. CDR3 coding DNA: TGTGCCAGCTCACCGTCTTGGGAAGAGACCCAGTACTTC.